This T cell receptor (beta chain) comes out of a study of T cell responses to AZD1222 COVID-19 vaccine. Study information: Both about-4-week and about-12-week second-dose recipients were combined.

V was clipped by 4 bases and J by 2 bases; unmatched bases: 6. Per the germline V gene, CDR1 is SGHRS and CDR2 is YFSETQ. CDR3 length: 14 residues. Study conclusions and caveats: Sampled repertoires all dated from after the peak T cell response. The study identified only a handful of AZD1222 recipients as seropositive at baseline. It should be noted that donors were predominantly white British and more often female, and clonal diversity was possibly underestimated.

Sequencing was performed with immunoSEQ multiplex PCR; in TCRdb, only in-frame clones are kept and a portion is missing. Of 100,000 to 150,000 clones listed, around nine tenths are singletons. This clone was counted between two and nine times. Its antigen is unidentified. The TCR was taken from an adult in good health. The chain is built from TRBV5-1 and TRBJ2-7, with 7 bases aligning to TRBD1. The material sequenced was peripheral blood, taken on day 0 of AZD1222 vaccination. CDR3 DNA: TGCGCCAGCAGCATAGGGGGCCTACCCTACGAGCAGTACTTC. The encoded protein is CASSIGGLPYEQYF.